This T cell receptor beta chain stems from a study of blood T cell repertoires in COVID-19 (dated by TCRdb to 2019 to 2021). About the investigation overall: The collaborator samples originated in the United States, Italy and Spain and spanned the acute and convalescent phases of COVID-19. The prospective study material was composed of cDNA or gDNA derived from T cells, B-cell-depleted T cells, or PBMCs. Subjects who had been exposed to COVID-19, were actively infected with it, or had recovered from it provided the deeply sampled blood TCRbeta repertoires that made up the dataset. The repertoires were released in a freely available public database meant as a resource for research on the immune response to SARS-CoV-2. The samples were drawn from two sources: the first 160 participants of the ongoing ImmuneRACE study, and 1,200 or so subjects contributed by 6 global collaborators. Nearly every sample came with metadata listing a de-identified subject ID, COVID-19 status, age in years and sex. Where available, HLA class I and class II types were obtained from metadata supplied by the sample provider rather than from assay-based typing.

This clone was picked up a small number of times. Its recognized antigen is unknown. No much larger clone exists at a distance of one base, and base qualities are not known. Overall results and qualifications from the work: The quantity of clinical and demographic metadata differed by source and by participant and was supplied without curation.

TCRbeta CDR3 regions were amplified from genomic DNA using the immunoSEQ Assay, a bias-controlled multiplex PCR. Turning to the authors' computational methods: Within the assay, amplification of reference gene primers was used to estimate how many nucleated cells each sample contained. To quantify the absolute abundance of each unique TCRbeta CDR3 rearrangement, sequence reads were collapsed and filtered. For each sample, productive Simpson clonality was calculated by taking the square root of Simpson's diversity index across productive rearrangements. TCRdb holds this immuneACCESS table with in-frame rearrangements only. Some clones are missing; in checked studies, unresolved V genes explain under half, and the rest has no known cause. V and J calls and clone size are copied from that table; D and trimming were computed from the DNA. For this sample there are about 64,000 clones; approximately 79% appear just once. Around 10% of the sample rests with the top ten.

Whole blood was collected in K2EDTA tubes by collaborating institutions according to the institutions' own protocols. For TCRbeta analysis, collaborator samples were shipped as frozen whole blood, as isolated PBMCs, or as DNA extracted from either sample type. The germline V gene gives CDR1 as KGHSH and CDR2 as LQKENI. The CDR3 contains 15 residues, cysteine and phenylalanine counted. Only the CDR3 part of the read is kept: 45 bases, read in frame from the first base. Trimming takes 2 bases from V and 1 base from J, and the germline ends sit 9 bases apart. Rearrangement joined TRBV18 to TRBJ1-3; no D segment can be confidently identified. Specimen: peripheral blood. This TCR was recovered from a human donor in a cohort sampled during active COVID-19. The CDR3 corresponds to CASSPSSGSGNTIYF. The sequenced DNA: TGTGCCAGCTCACCATCCTCCGGGTCTGGAAACACCATATATTTT.